The 24 T cell receptor beta chains listed next were all sequenced from one sample in a study of blood T cell repertoires in COVID-19. Data came from immunoSEQ multiplex PCR; TCRdb stores just in-frame clones and leaves some out. The sample has under 250,000 clones; 70% to 90% are singletons. The sample was PBMCs or T cells enriched from blood (not recorded which). All receptors derive from a young man with acute COVID-19.

This clone was detected a few times. V is TRBV12-5 and J is TRBJ2-3; D possibly corresponds to TRBD2 (6 bases). The germline V gene encodes CDR1 LGHNT and CDR2 FRNRAP. The CDR3 loop spans 20 amino acids. V was shortened by 1 base and J by 3 bases, with 26 bases between the two germline ends. CDR3 nucleotide sequence: TGTGCTAGTGGTTTGGGACATTCAATCGTTGGGGGGACCCCGACAGATACGCAGTATTTT. Translating it yields CASGLGHSIVGGTPTDTQYF.

This chain joins TRBV19 and TRBJ1-5, with TRBD1 as a possible D gene (5 bases). Germline-derived CDR1 and CDR2 are LNHDA and SQIVND (reference sequence). The CDR3 consists of 15 residues. Trimming shortened V by 3 bases and J by 7 bases, and 16 bases separated the two germline ends. The CDR3 spells CASSISLVKGQPQHF. CDR3 coding DNA: TGTGCCAGTAGTATTTCTTTGGTGAAGGGGCAGCCCCAGCATTTT.

V usage is TRBV30 and J usage is TRBJ2-1; 8 bases are a match to TRBD2. J lost 4 bases, V lost 4 bases, and 6 bases had no gene match. Per the germline V gene, CDR1 is GTSNPN and CDR2 is SVGIG (reference sequence). This CDR3 spans 14 amino acids. The CDR3 protein is CAWMSGLAYNEQFF. CDR3 bases: TGTGCCTGGATGAGCGGACTAGCATACAATGAGCAGTTCTTC.

The chain joins TRBV27 to TRBJ2-2; 7 bases agree with TRBD1. The CDR3 is made up of 16 amino acids. Trimming took 4 bases from V and 1 from J; bases not matched to a gene: 6. The germline V gene encodes CDR1 MNHEY and CDR2 SMNVEV (reference sequence). The CDR3 sequence: CASSSRQGRNTGELFF. DNA for the CDR3: TGTGCCAGCAGTTCCCGACAGGGCCGGAACACCGGGGAGCTGTTTTTT.

In its sample, this clone was seen a few times. V and J are TRBV9 and TRBJ2-3; TRBD2 matches at 11 bases. CDR3 length: 15 residues. With 3 bases clipped from V and 3 bases from J, the junction kept 3 bases outside the gene matches. The germline V gene encodes CDR1 SGDLS and CDR2 YYNGEE. In nucleotides, the CDR3 is TGTGCCAGCAGCGGGCTAGCGGGGGGAACAGATACGCAGTATTTT. Translating gives CASSGLAGGTDTQYF.

The rearrangement joins TRBV6-2 or TRBV6-3 to TRBJ2-5, with D perhaps matching TRBD1 (6 bases). The germline gives CDR1 MNHEY, CDR2 SVGEGT. Trimming took off 5 bases at V and 1 base at J, with 14 bases between the two ends. The CDR3 loop spans 15 amino acids. The CDR3 DNA sequence: TGTGCCAGCAGTGATATCGACAGGTTCCAAGAGACCCAGTACTTC. This encodes CASSDIDRFQETQYF.

This clone came up once. The V gene is TRBV19, the J gene TRBJ1-1; D gene uncertain. The V gene's germline CDR1 is LNHDA and CDR2 SQIVND (reference sequence). This CDR3 region has 15 residues. V was trimmed by 3 bases and J by 0 bases, leaving 11 bases between them. Written as DNA, the CDR3 is TGTGCCAGTAGTATGTACGGGGAGATGAACACTGAAGCTTTCTTT. This encodes CASSMYGEMNTEAFF.

This sequence joins TRBV5-4 and TRBJ2-1, with 13 bases that match TRBD2. This CDR3 has 17 residues. V shed 4 bases, J shed 3 bases, and the junction held 7 bases outside the gene matches. CDR1 SGHNT and CDR2 YYREEE come from the germline V gene (reference sequence). The CDR3 here is CASSRGTSGADYNEQFF. The CDR3 coding sequence is TGTGCCAGCAGCAGGGGGACTAGCGGGGCAGACTACAATGAGCAGTTCTTC.

The genes are TRBV5-1 and TRBJ2-5; 7 bases align to TRBD1. Germline V CDR1 and CDR2: SGHRS, YFSETQ. The CDR3 loop spans 14 amino acids. Trimming at V came to 4 bases and at J to 2 bases, leaving 5 bases not matched to a gene. CDR3 in amino acids: CASSRPGQQETQYF. CDR3 in DNA: TGCGCCAGCAGCCGTCCGGGACAGCAAGAGACCCAGTACTTC.

This chain joins TRBV29-1 and TRBJ1-1; D call uncertain. Per the germline V gene, CDR1 is SQVTM and CDR2 is ANQGSEA. V shed 4 bases and J shed 7 bases, with 22 bases lying between them. The CDR3 sequence is 15 residues long. As DNA, the CDR3 is TGCAGCGTTGTCGACCTTCGTCCGCCTCGGGGTGAAGCTTTCTTT. The encoded protein is CSVVDLRPPRGEAFF. Filled out from reference TRBV29-1 and TRBJ1-1, the complete variable domain reads SAVISQKPSRDICQRGTSLTIQCQVDSQVTMMFWYRQQPGQSLTLIATANQGSEATYESGFVIDKFPISRPNLTFSTLTVSNMSPEDSSIYLCSVVDLRPPRGEAFFGQGTRLTVV.

In nucleotides, the CDR3 is TGCGCCAGCAGCTTGGGCGGGGAAGGTCCCTACGAGCAGTACTTC. Translated, it gives CASSLGGEGPYEQYF. This chain uses TRBV5-1 with TRBJ2-7; D is perhaps TRBD2 (6 bases). Trimming removed 0 bases from V and 2 bases from J, with 12 bases in between. The CDR3 runs to 15 residues. Per germline, CDR1 SGHRS and CDR2 YFSETQ. The full variable domain, completed using reference TRBV5-1 and TRBJ2-7, is KAGVTQTPRYLIKTRGQQVTLSCSPISGHRSVSWYQQTPGQGLQFLFEYFSETQRNKGNFPGRFSGRQFSNSRSEMNVSTLELGDSALYLCASSLGGEGPYEQYFGPGTRLTVT.

The chain combines TRBV6-5 with TRBJ2-2; 8 bases match TRBD2. This CDR3 contains 16 residues. The germline V gene encodes CDR1 MNHEY and CDR2 SVGAGI. V dropped 3 bases and J dropped 4; count of bases not matched to a gene: 7. In DNA form, the CDR3 reads TGTGCCAGCAGTTATCCGGCGGGGGGCCGCACCGGGGAGCTGTTTTTT. It encodes CASSYPAGGRTGELFF.

In this sample, this clone turned up a few times. The chain employs TRBV5-1 and TRBJ2-3, with a possible D match to TRBD1 (6 bases). Germline CDR1 reads SGHRS; CDR2 reads YFSETQ. Trimming shortened V by 4 bases and J by 1 base, and 10 bases separated the two germline ends. The CDR3 contains 14 residues. The CDR3 DNA is TGCGCCAGCAGCATCGGACAGCGCACAGATACGCAGTATTTT. As protein: CASSIGQRTDTQYF.

The V and J genes are TRBV6-1 and TRBJ1-5; D might be TRBD1 (6 bases). Germline V gives CDR1 MNHNS, CDR2 SASEGT. The CDR3 has 15 residues. Trimming took 3 bases from V and 5 from J, leaving 14 bases between them. The CDR3 sequence: CASSDLTGPYQPQHF. The CDR3 DNA sequence: TGTGCCAGCAGTGACCTTACAGGGCCATATCAGCCCCAGCATTTT.

The chain employs TRBV5-4 and TRBJ1-6, with D hard to call. CDR1 and CDR2 from the germline V gene are SGHNT and YYREEE (reference sequence). Trimming removed 6 bases at V and 0 bases at J, with 10 bases between. CDR3 length: 15 residues. The CDR3 DNA is TGTGCCAGCACCCCGGGGAGCTCCTATAATTCACCCCTCCACTTT. The encoded protein is CASTPGSSYNSPLHF. Filled out from reference TRBV5-4 and TRBJ1-6, the complete variable domain reads ETGVTQSPTHLIKTRGQQVTLRCSSQSGHNTVSWYQQALGQGPQFIFQYYREEENGRGNFPPRFSGLQFPNYSSELNVNALELDDSALYLCASTPGSSYNSPLHFGNGTRLTVT.

The chain carries TRBV7-9 and TRBJ2-5, with D possibly matching TRBD2 (5 bases). Deletions cut 2 bases from V and 5 bases from J, with 15 bases between. The CDR3 is 15 residues long. The germline V gene encodes CDR1 SEHNR and CDR2 FQNEAQ (reference sequence). In DNA form, the CDR3 reads TGTGCCAGCAGCTTATTTGAGGGTGCCGGGGAGACCCAGTACTTC. This encodes CASSLFEGAGETQYF.

The chain links TRBV3-1 (or the pseudogene TRBV3-2) to TRBJ2-6; possibly TRBD2 for D (5 bases). V lost 1 base and J 2 bases, leaving 6 bases between the germline ends. The CDR3 is made up of 15 amino acids. Germline V gene sequence: CDR1 LGHDT, CDR2 YNNKEL (reference sequence). CDR3 sequence (DNA): TGTGCCAGCAGCCAAGCCGGGGCTGGGGCCAACGTCCTGACTTTC. This codes for CASSQAGAGANVLTF.

V gene TRBV3-1 (or the pseudogene TRBV3-2) combines with J gene TRBJ1-2; TRBD1 aligns across 7 bases. The CDR3 has 15 amino acids. Germline V gene sequence: CDR1 LGHDT, CDR2 YNNKEL (reference sequence). V dropped 1 base and J dropped 4; count of bases not matched to a gene: 6. The CDR3 loop reads CASSQGRQGGYGYTF. The CDR3 nucleotides read TGTGCCAGCAGCCAAGGCCGACAGGGCGGCTATGGCTACACCTTC.

The genes are TRBV2 and TRBJ2-3; 8 nucleotides align to TRBD1. There are 13 residues in the CDR3. V dropped 11 bases and J dropped 0; count of bases not matched to a gene: 4. From germline, CDR1 is SNHLY and CDR2 FYNNEI. The CDR3 is CAGQGQSTDTQYF. CDR3 bases: TGTGCCGGACAGGGTCAAAGCACAGATACGCAGTATTTT.

The gene calls are TRBV28 and TRBJ1-2, with a possible D match to TRBD1 (6 bases). The CDR3 length is 14 residues. Trimming left V 3 bases short and J 5 bases short, with 13 bases between. Germline lookup yields CDR1 MDHEN and CDR2 SYDVKM. CDR3 protein: CASSFRGQLYGYTF. The DNA of the CDR3 is TGTGCCAGCAGTTTCAGGGGCCAGCTATATGGCTACACCTTC.

The chain links TRBV6-5 to TRBJ1-2; no firm D call. The CDR3 runs to 15 residues. V lost 6 bases, J lost 8 bases, and 22 bases lay in between. Germline CDR1 is MNHEY and CDR2 is SVGAGI. Here the CDR3 reads CASRARIGRQSGYTF. The CDR3 DNA reads TGTGCCAGCAGGGCCAGAATTGGGAGGCAGTCGGGCTACACCTTC.

The CDR3 protein is CATSSEPGTEAFF. CDR3 in DNA: TGTGCCACCAGCAGCGAACCAGGTACTGAAGCTTTCTTT. The chain employs TRBV15 and TRBJ1-1; no definite D call. The CDR3 covers 13 residues. The germline V gene encodes CDR1 LNHNV and CDR2 YYDKDF (reference sequence). V was cut by 3 bases and J by 5 bases, with 10 bases left in between.

The chain carries TRBV5-1 and TRBJ2-7; 11 bases match TRBD1. Germline V gene data show CDR1 as SGHRS and CDR2 as YFSETQ. V shed 4 bases and J 4 bases; nucleotides not matched to a gene: 7. CDR3 length: 15 residues. CDR3 protein: CASSLNGQGAYEQYF. The DNA of the CDR3 is TGCGCCAGCAGCCTGAATGGACAGGGGGCTTACGAGCAGTACTTC. Combining the CDR3 with reference TRBV5-1 and TRBJ2-7 gives the whole variable domain KAGVTQTPRYLIKTRGQQVTLSCSPISGHRSVSWYQQTPGQGLQFLFEYFSETQRNKGNFPGRFSGRQFSNSRSEMNVSTLELGDSALYLCASSLNGQGAYEQYFGPGTRLTVT.

The CDR3 here is CAWSVKGHYNQPQHF. For the CDR3, the DNA is TGTGCCTGGAGTGTTAAGGGACACTATAATCAGCCCCAGCATTTT. The genes are TRBV30 and TRBJ1-5; a possible D gene is TRBD1 (6 bases). V lost 0 bases to trimming and J lost 4 bases, with 13 bases between them. The CDR3 runs to 15 residues. Germline CDR1 is GTSNPN and CDR2 is SVGIG (reference sequence).